This T cell receptor beta chain was sequenced for a study of T cell responses to AZD1222 COVID-19 vaccine. Trimming left V 3 bases short and J 12 bases short, with 16 bases between. This CDR3 contains 13 residues. Germline CDR1 is SGHDT and CDR2 is YYEEEE. Using immunoSEQ multiplex PCR, the repertoire was profiled, and TCRdb retains in-frame clones only, with some absent. The sample includes 94,000 or so clones, roughly nine tenths of them seen just once. The gene calls are TRBV5-6 and TRBJ1-5; D remains ambiguous. This receptor was taken from an adult in good health. The sample here was peripheral blood, taken on day 0 of AZD1222 vaccination. The CDR3 DNA is TGTGCCAGCAGCTCCATGGGTTTTGGGCACCAGCATTTT. It codes for CASSSMGFGHQHF.